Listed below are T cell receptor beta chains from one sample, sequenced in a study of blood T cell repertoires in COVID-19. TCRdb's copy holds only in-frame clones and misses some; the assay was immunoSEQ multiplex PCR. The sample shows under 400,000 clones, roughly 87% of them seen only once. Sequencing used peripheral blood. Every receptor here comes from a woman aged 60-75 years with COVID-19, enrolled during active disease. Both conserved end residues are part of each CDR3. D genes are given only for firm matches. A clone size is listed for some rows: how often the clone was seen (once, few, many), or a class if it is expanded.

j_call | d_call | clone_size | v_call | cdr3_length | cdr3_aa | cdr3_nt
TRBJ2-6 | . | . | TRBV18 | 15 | CASSPWGAGANVLTF | TGTGCCAGCTCCCCGTGGGGGGCTGGGGCCAACGTCCTGACTTTC
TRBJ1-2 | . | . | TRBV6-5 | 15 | CASSLRQKPNYGYTF | TGTGCCAGCAGCTTAAGACAGAAACCTAACTATGGCTACACCTTC
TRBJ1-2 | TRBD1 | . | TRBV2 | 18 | CASSEWQGAIFKTGGYTF | TGTGCCAGCAGTGAATGGCAGGGGGCAATTTTCAAAACGGGAGGCTACACCTTC
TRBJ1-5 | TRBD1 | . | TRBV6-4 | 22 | CASSDQGRGPSDKLIGNQPQHF | TGTGCCAGCAGTGACCAGGGCAGGGGGCCCTCGGATAAATTGATCGGAAATCAGCCCCAGCATTTT
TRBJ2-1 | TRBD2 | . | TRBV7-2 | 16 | CASSLQSSGAYNEQFF | TGTGCCAGCAGCTTACAGTCTAGCGGGGCTTACAATGAGCAGTTCTTC
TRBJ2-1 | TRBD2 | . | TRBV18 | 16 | CASSPMGGAQSNEQFF | TGTGCCAGCTCTCCCATGGGAGGGGCGCAGTCTAATGAGCAGTTCTTC
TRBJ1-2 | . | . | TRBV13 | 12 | CASSLGPQGYTF | TGTGCCAGCAGCTTAGGCCCCCAAGGCTACACCTTC
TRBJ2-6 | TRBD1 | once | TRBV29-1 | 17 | CSASDREHSSGANVLTF | TGCAGCGCATCCGACAGGGAACACAGCTCTGGGGCCAACGTCCTGACTTTC
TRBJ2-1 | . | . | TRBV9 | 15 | CASSVASTVYNEQFF | TGTGCCAGCAGCGTAGCAAGCACCGTCTACAATGAGCAGTTCTTC
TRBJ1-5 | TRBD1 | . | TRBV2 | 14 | CASSVQGSGQPQHF | TGTGCCAGCAGTGTACAGGGGAGCGGACAGCCCCAGCATTTT
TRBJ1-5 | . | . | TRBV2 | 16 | CASSAQGQVNSQPQHF | TGTGCCAGCAGTGCACAGGGCCAGGTCAATAGTCAGCCCCAGCATTTT
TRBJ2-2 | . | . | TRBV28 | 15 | CASSSWGANTGELFF | TGTGCCAGCAGTAGCTGGGGCGCGAACACCGGGGAGCTGTTTTTT
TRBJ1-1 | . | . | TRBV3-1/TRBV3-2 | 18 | CASSQVIGGSVRRTEAFF | TGTGCCAGCAGCCAAGTAATCGGGGGGAGCGTTCGGAGGACTGAAGCTTTCTTT
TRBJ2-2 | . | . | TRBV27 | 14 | CASSSPRLGRELFF | TGTGCCAGCAGTTCTCCCCGGCTAGGAAGGGAGCTGTTTTTT
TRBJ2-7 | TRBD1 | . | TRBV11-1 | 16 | CASSLEGHTGGDEQYF | TGTGCCAGCAGCTTAGAGGGCCATACAGGGGGAGACGAGCAGTACTTC
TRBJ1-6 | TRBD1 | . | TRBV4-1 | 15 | CASSQVPQGDSPLHF | TGCGCCAGCAGCCAAGTCCCCCAGGGGGATTCACCCCTCCACTTT
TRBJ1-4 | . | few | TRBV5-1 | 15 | CASSGQGATNEKLFF | TGCGCCAGCAGCGGCCAGGGTGCAACTAATGAAAAACTGTTTTTT
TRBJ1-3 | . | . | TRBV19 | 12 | CASKSDWDFEDF | TGTGCCAGTAAATCCGACTGGGACTTCGAGGATTTT
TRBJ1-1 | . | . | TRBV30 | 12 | CAWTQGYGEAFF | TGTGCCTGGACCCAGGGGTATGGTGAAGCTTTCTTT
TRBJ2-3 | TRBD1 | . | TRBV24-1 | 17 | CATSDPSGQGSTDTQYF | TGTGCCACCAGTGACCCGTCGGGACAGGGGAGCACAGATACGCAGTATTTT
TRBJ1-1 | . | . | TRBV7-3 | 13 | CASSVQGSTEAFF | TGTGCCAGCAGCGTACAGGGTTCCACTGAAGCTTTCTTT
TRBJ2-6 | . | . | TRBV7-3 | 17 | CASSLTGMGTGANVLTF | TGTGCCAGCAGCTTAACCGGGATGGGGACTGGGGCCAACGTCCTGACTTTC
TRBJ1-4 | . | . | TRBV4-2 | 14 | CASSHFGRDEKLFF | TGTGCCAGCAGCCACTTTGGGCGAGATGAAAAACTGTTTTTT
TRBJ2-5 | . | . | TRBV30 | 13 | CAWLQGPWETQYF | TGTGCCTGGTTGCAGGGGCCCTGGGAGACCCAGTACTTC
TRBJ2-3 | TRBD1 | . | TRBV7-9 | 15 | CASSKGQLSTDTQYF | TGTGCCAGCAGCAAGGGACAGCTTAGCACAGATACGCAGTATTTT
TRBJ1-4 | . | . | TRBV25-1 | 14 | CASSEGDGREKLFF | TGTGCCAGCAGTGAGGGCGATGGTCGTGAAAAACTGTTTTTT
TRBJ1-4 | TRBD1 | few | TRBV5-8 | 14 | CASSLWTGEVELFF | TGTGCCAGCAGCCTCTGGACAGGGGAGGTTGAACTGTTTTTT
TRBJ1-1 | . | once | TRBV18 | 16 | CASSPRQAQGNTEAFF | TGTGCCAGCTCACCACGACAGGCACAGGGGAACACTGAAGCTTTCTTT
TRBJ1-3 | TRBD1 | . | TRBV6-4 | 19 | CASRTQRRGWGQGVNTIYF | TGTGCCAGCAGAACTCAACGTCGGGGATGGGGACAGGGTGTAAACACCATATATTTT
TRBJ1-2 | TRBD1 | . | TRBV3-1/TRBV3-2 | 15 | CASSPLGQGAGGYTF | TGTGCCAGCAGCCCTCTAGGACAGGGGGCGGGTGGCTACACCTTC
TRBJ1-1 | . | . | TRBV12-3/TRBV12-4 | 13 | CASSGQLNTEAFF | TGTGCCAGCAGCGGACAGCTGAACACTGAAGCTTTCTTT
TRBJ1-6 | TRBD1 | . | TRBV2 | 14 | CAVQPGQKDSPLHF | TGTGCCGTCCAACCGGGACAGAAAGATTCACCCCTCCACTTT
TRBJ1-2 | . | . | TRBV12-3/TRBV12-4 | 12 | CASSLGHYGYTF | TGTGCCAGCAGTTTGGGGCACTATGGCTACACCTTC
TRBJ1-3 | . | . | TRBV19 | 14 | CASSWNSAGNTIYF | TGTGCCAGTAGTTGGAACAGTGCTGGAAACACCATATATTTT
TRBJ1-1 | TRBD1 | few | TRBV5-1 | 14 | CASSSSGTGAEAFF | TGCGCCAGCAGCTCCTCCGGGACAGGGGCTGAAGCTTTCTTT
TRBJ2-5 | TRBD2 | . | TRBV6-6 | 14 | CASGSGGARETQYF | TGTGCCAGCGGTAGCGGGGGGGCTAGGGAGACCCAGTACTTC
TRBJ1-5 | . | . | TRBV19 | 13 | CARTFYKGAPQHF | TGTGCCAGGACATTTTACAAAGGTGCGCCCCAGCATTTT
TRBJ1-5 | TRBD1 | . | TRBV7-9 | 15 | CASSEGTALNQPQHF | TGTGCCAGCAGCGAAGGGACAGCCCTCAATCAGCCCCAGCATTTT
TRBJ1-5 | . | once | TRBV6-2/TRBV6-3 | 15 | CASSYGGGSNQPQHF | TGTGCCAGCAGTTACGGGGGGGGTAGCAATCAGCCCCAGCATTTT
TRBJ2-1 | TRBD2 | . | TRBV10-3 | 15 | CAINWEGSRFGEQFF | TGTGCCATCAATTGGGAGGGGTCCAGGTTTGGTGAGCAGTTCTTC
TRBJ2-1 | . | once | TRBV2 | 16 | CASSGTWSGSYNEQFF | TGTGCCAGCAGTGGGACCTGGAGCGGCTCCTACAATGAGCAGTTCTTC
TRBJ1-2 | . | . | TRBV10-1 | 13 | CASSEGLNYGYTF | TGCGCCAGCAGTGAGGGTCTAAACTATGGCTACACCTTC
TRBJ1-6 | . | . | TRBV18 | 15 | CASSPPPRGNSPLHF | TGTGCCAGCTCACCACCGCCGCGGGGTAATTCACCCCTCCACTTT
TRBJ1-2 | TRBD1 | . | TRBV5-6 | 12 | CASSRTGLGYTF | TGTGCCAGCAGCAGGACAGGTCTTGGCTACACCTTC
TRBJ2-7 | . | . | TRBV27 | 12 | CASIRGLPEQYF | TGTGCCAGCATTCGAGGGCTCCCGGAGCAGTACTTC
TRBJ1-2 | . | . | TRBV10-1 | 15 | CASSEGPGINYGYTF | TGCGCCAGCAGTGAAGGCCCGGGGATTAACTATGGCTACACCTTC
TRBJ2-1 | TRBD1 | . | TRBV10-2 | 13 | CASKGQQFNEQFF | TGCGCCAGCAAGGGACAGCAATTCAATGAGCAGTTCTTC
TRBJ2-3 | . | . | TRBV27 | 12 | CASSFDIHTQYF | TGTGCCAGCAGTTTCGACATACATACGCAGTATTTT